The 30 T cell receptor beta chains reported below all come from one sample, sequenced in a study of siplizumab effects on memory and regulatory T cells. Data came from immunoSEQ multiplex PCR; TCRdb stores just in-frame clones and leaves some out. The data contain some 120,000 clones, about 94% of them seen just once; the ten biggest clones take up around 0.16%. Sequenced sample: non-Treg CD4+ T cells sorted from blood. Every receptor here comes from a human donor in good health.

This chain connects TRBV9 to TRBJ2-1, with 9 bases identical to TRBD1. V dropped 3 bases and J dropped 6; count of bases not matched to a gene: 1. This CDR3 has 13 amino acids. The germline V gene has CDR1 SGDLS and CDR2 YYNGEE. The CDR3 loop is CASSGTGVNEQFF. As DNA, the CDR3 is TGTGCCAGCAGCGGGACAGGGGTCAATGAGCAGTTCTTC. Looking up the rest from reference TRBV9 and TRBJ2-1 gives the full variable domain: DSGVTQTPKHLITATGQRVTLRCSPRSGDLSVYWYQQSLDQGLQFLIQYYNGEERAKGNILERFSAQQFPDLHSELNLSSLELGDSALYFCASSGTGVNEQFFGPGTRLTVL.

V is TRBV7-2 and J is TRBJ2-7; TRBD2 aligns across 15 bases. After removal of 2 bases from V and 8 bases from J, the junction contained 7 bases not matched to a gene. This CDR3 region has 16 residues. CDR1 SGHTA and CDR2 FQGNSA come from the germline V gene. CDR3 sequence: CASSLRTSGGAQQQYF. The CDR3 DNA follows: TGTGCCAGCAGCTTACGGACTAGCGGGGGGGCTCAGCAGCAGTACTTC.

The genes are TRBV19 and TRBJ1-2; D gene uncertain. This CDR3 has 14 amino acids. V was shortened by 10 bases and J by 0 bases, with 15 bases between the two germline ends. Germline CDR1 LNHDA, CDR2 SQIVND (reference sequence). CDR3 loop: CATSTGYANYGYTF. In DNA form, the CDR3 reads TGTGCCACATCAACGGGGTATGCTAACTATGGCTACACCTTC.

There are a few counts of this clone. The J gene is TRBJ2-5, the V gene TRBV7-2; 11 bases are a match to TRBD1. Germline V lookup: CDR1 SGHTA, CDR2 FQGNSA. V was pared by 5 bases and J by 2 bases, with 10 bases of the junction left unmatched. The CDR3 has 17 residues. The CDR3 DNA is TGTGCCAGCAGCCCAGGACAGGGGGCCAGATTTCAAGAGACCCAGTACTTC. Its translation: CASSPGQGARFQETQYF.

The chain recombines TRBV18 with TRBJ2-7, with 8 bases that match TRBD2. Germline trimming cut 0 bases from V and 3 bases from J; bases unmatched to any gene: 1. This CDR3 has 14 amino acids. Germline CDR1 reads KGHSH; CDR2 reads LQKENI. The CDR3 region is CASSPPAGVYEQYF. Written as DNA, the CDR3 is TGTGCCAGCTCACCACCAGCGGGGGTCTACGAGCAGTACTTC.

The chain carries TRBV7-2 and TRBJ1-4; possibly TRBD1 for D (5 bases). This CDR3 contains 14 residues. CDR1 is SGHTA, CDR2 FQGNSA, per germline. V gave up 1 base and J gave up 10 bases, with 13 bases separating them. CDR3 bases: TGTGCCAGCAGCTTAGGGGGCGCGGATGGAAAACTGTTTTTT. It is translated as CASSLGGADGKLFF.

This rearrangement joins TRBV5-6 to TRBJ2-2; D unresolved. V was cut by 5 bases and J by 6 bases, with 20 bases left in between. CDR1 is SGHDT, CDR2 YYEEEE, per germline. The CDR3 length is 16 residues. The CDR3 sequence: CASRVGFWRMAGELFF. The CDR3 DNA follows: TGTGCCAGCAGGGTTGGGTTCTGGCGGATGGCCGGGGAGCTGTTTTTT.

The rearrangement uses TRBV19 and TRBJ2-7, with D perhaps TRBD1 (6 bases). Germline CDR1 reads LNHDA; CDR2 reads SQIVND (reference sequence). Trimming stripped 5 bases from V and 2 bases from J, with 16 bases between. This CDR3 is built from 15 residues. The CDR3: CASSDTGHAAYEQYF. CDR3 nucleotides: TGTGCCAGTAGTGACACAGGGCATGCGGCCTACGAGCAGTACTTC.

CDR3 in DNA: TGTGCCAGCAGTGCAGCCTGGGGACAGGAAAACACCGGGGAGCTGTTTTTT. Translation: CASSAAWGQENTGELFF. The genes are TRBV6-1 and TRBJ2-2; 8 positions agree with TRBD1. Germline CDR1 MNHNS, CDR2 SASEGT. V gave up 4 bases and J gave up 2 bases; unmatched junction bases: 9. The CDR3 runs to 17 residues.

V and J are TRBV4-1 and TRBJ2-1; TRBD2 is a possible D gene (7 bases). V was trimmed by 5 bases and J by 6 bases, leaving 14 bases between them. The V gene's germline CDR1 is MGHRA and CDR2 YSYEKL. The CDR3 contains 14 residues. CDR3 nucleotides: TGCGCCAGCAGCTCGGGGGGCGGTGGCAATGAGCAGTTCTTC. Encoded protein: CASSSGGGGNEQFF.

The CDR3 DNA is TGTGCCAGCAGCTTAATGGGGAGGGGCTTGGGGACTGAAGCTTTCTTT. This gives the protein CASSLMGRGLGTEAFF. The rearrangement links TRBV7-2 to TRBJ1-1; D may be TRBD1 (5 bases). Germline loops: CDR1 SGHTA, CDR2 FQGNSA. With 2 bases removed from V and 5 bases from J, the gap between germline ends came to 18 bases. The CDR3 consists of 16 residues.

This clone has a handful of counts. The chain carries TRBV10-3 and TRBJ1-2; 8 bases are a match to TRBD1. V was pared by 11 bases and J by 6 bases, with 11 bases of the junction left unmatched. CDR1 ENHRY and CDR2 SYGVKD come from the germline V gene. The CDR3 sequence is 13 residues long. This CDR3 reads CAATGDRTHGYTF. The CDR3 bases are TGTGCCGCGACGGGGGACAGGACCCATGGCTACACCTTC.

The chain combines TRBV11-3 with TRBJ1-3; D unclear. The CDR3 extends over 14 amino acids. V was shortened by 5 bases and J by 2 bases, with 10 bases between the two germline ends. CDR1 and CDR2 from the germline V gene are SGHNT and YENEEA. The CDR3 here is CASSPSNAGNTIYF. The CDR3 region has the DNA TGTGCCAGCAGCCCAAGTAATGCTGGAAACACCATATATTTT.

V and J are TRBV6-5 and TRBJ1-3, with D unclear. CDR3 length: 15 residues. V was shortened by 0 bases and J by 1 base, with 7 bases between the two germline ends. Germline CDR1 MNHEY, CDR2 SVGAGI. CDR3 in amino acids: CASSYSSGSGNTIYF. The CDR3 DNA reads TGTGCCAGCAGTTACTCTTCGGGGTCTGGAAACACCATATATTTT.

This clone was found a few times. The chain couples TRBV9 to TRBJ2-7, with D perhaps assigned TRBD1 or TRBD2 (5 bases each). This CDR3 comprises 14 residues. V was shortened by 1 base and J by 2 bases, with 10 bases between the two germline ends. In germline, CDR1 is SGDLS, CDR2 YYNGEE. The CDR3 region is CASSVTSGPYEQYF. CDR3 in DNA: TGTGCCAGCAGCGTAACATCGGGGCCCTACGAGCAGTACTTC.

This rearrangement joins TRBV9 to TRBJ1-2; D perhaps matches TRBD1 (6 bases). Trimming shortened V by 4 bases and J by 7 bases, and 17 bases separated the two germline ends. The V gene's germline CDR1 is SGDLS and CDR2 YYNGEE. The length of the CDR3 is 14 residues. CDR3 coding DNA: TGTGCCAGCAGCCCCGGGACAACTCCCTTTGGCTACACCTTC. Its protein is CASSPGTTPFGYTF.

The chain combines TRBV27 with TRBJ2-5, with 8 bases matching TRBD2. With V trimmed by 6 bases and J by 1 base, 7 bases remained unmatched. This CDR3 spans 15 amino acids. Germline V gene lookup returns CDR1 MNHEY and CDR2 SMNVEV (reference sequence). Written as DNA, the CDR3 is TGTGCCAGCAGGGGCGTAGCGGGGCTCCAAGAGACCCAGTACTTC. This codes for CASRGVAGLQETQYF.

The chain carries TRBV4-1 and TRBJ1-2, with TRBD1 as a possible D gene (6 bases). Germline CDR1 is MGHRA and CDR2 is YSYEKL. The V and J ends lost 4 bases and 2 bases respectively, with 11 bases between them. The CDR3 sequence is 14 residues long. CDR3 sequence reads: CASSPGGANYGYTF. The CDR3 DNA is TGCGCCAGCAGCCCGGGGGGGGCCAACTATGGCTACACCTTC.

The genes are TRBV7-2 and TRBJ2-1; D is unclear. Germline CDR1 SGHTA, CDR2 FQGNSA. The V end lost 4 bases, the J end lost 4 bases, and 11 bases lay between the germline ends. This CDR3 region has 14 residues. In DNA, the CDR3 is TGTGCCAGCAGCTCCTACGGATGGTACAATGAGCAGTTCTTC. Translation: CASSSYGWYNEQFF.

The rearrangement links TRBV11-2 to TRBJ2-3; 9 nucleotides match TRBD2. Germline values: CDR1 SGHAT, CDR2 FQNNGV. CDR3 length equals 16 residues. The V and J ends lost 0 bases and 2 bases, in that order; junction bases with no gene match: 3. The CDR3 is CASSLDLAGSTDTQYF. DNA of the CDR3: TGTGCCAGCAGCTTAGATCTAGCGGGGTCCACAGATACGCAGTATTTT.

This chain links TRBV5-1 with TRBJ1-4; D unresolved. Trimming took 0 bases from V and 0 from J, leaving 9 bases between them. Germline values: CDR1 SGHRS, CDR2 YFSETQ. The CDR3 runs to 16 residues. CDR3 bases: TGCGCCAGCAGCTTGGCCAGTTCCGCAACTAATGAAAAACTGTTTTTT. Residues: CASSLASSATNEKLFF. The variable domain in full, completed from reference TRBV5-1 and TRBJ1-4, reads KAGVTQTPRYLIKTRGQQVTLSCSPISGHRSVSWYQQTPGQGLQFLFEYFSETQRNKGNFPGRFSGRQFSNSRSEMNVSTLELGDSALYLCASSLASSATNEKLFFGSGTQLSVL.

For the CDR3, the DNA is TGTGCCACCAGCAGTAGTGGACAGGGGGCGACCAAAAACATTCAGTACTTC. Translated: CATSSSGQGATKNIQYF. V usage is TRBV15 and J usage is TRBJ2-4; 11 bases agree with TRBD1. The CDR3 runs 17 residues. Germline V gene data show CDR1 as LNHNV and CDR2 as YYDKDF (reference sequence). With 3 bases clipped from V and 2 bases from J, the junction kept 6 bases outside the gene matches.

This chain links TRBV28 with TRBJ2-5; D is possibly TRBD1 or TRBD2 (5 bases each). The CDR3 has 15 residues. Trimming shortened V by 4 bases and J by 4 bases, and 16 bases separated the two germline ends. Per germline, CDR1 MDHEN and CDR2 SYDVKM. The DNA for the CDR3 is TGTGCCAGCAGTTCGTCCTCGTGGGGGTTAGAGACCCAGTACTTC. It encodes CASSSSSWGLETQYF.

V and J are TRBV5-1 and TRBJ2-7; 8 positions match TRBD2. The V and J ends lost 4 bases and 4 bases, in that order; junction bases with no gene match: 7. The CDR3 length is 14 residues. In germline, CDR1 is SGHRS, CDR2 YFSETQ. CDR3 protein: CASSTGLAGYEQYF. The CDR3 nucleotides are TGCGCCAGCAGCACTGGACTAGCTGGATACGAGCAGTACTTC.

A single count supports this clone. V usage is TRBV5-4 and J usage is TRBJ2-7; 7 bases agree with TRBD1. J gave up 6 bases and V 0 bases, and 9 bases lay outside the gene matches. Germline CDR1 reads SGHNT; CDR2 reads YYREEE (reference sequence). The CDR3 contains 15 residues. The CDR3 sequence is CASSLDDRVSGEQYF. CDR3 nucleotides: TGTGCCAGCAGCTTGGATGACAGGGTAAGCGGCGAGCAGTACTTC.

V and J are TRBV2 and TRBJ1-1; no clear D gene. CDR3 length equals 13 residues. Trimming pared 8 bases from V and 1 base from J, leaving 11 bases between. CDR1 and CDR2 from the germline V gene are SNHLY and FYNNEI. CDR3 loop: CASSKEENTEAFF. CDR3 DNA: TGTGCCAGCTCCAAGGAGGAGAACACTGAAGCTTTCTTT.

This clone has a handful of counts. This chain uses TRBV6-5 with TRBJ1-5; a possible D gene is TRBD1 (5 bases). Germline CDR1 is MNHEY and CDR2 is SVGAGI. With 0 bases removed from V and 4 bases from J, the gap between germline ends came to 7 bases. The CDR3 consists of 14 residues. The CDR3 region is CASSYSGRNQPQHF. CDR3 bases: TGTGCCAGCAGTTACTCGGGACGGAATCAGCCCCAGCATTTT.

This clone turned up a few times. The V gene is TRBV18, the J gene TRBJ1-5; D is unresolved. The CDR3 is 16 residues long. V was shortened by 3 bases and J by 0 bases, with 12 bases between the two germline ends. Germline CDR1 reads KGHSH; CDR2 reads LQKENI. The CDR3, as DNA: TGTGCCAGCTCACCGTCCGGAACCCTTAGCAATCAGCCCCAGCATTTT. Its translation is CASSPSGTLSNQPQHF.

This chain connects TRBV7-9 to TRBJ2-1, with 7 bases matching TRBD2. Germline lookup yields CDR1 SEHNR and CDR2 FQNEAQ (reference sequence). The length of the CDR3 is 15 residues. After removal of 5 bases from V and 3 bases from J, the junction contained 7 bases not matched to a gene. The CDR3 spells CASSQSGGYYNEQFF. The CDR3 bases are TGTGCCAGCAGCCAATCGGGGGGTTACTACAATGAGCAGTTCTTC. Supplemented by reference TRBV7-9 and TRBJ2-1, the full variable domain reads DTGVSQNPRHKITKRGQNVTFRCDPISEHNRLYWYRQTLGQGPEFLTYFQNEAQLEKSRLLSDRFSAERPKGSFSTLEIQRTEQGDSAMYLCASSQSGGYYNEQFFGPGTRLTVL.

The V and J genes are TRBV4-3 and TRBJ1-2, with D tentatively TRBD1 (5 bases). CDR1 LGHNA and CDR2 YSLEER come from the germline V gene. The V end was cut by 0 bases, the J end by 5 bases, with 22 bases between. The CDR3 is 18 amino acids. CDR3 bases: TGCGCCAGCAGCCAAGATCCGACAGCGAGGGGCCTCGGATATGGCTACACCTTC. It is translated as CASSQDPTARGLGYGYTF.